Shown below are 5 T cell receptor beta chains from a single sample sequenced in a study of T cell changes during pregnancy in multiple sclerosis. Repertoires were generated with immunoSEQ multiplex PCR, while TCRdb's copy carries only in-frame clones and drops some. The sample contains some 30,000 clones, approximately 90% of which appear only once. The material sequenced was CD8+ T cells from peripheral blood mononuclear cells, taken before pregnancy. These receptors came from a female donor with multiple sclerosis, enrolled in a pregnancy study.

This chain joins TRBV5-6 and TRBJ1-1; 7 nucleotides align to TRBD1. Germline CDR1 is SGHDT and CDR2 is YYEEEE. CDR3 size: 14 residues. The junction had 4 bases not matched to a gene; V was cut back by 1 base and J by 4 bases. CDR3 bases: TGTGCCAGCAGCTTGATGGGACAGCGCACTGAAGCTTTCTTT. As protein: CASSLMGQRTEAFF.

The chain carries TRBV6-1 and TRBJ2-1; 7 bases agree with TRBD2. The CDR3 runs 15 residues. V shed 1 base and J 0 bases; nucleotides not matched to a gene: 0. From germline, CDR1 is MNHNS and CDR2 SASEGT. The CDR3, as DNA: TGTGCCAGCAGTGAAGGGGAGGGCTCCTACAATGAGCAGTTCTTC. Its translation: CASSEGEGSYNEQFF.

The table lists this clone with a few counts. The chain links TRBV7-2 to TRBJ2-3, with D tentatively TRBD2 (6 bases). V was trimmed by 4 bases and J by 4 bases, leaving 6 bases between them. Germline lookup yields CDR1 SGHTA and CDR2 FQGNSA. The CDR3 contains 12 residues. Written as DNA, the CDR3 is TGTGCCAGCAGCTGGGACTCAGATACGCAGTATTTT. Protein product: CASSWDSDTQYF.

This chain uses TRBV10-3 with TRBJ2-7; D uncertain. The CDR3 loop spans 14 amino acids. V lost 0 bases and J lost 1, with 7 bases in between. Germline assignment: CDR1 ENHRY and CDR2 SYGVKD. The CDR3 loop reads CAISESPESYEQYF. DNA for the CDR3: TGTGCCATCAGTGAGTCGCCTGAGTCCTACGAGCAGTACTTC.

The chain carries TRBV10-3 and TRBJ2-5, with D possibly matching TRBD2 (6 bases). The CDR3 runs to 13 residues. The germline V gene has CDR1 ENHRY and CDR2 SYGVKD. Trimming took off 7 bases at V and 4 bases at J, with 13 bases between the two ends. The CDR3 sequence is CAITAEGGETQYF. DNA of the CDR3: TGTGCCATCACCGCAGAGGGAGGAGAGACCCAGTACTTC.